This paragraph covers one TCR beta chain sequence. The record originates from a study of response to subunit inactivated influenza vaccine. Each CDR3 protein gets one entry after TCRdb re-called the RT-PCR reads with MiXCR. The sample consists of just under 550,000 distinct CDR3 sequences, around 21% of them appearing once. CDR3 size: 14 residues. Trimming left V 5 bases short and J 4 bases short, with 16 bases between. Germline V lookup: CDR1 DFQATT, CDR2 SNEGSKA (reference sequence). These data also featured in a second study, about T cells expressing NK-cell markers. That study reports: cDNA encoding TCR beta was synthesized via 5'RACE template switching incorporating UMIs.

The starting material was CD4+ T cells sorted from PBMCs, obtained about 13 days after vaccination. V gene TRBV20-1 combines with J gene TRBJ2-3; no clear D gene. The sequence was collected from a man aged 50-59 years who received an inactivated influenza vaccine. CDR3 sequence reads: CSAGNFKLSDTQYF. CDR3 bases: TGCAGTGCTGGCAATTTTAAGTTGTCAGATACGCAGTATTTT.